This TCR beta chain was captured in a study of graft-versus-host responses after intestinal transplantation. In the study overall: Transplant recipients had multivisceral, liver-intestinal, or isolated intestinal grafts. Each patient got anti-thymocyte globulin induction, then tacrolimus and steroids for about 3 years. Overall study results and limits: The study found high graft-versus-host to host-versus-graft clonal ratios in allografts of patients with graft-donor T cell macrochimerism.

The CDR3 consists of 14 residues. Germline CDR1 reads MGHRA; CDR2 reads YSYEKL. Trimming shortened V by 1 base and J by 0 bases, and 3 bases separated the two germline ends. Details on this clone: What it recognizes is unknown.

Produced via immunoSEQ multiplex PCR; TCRdb's table is partial and in-frame only. The table lists approximately 78,000 clones, around nine tenths of them singletons. The sequence was collected from a human donor who was the organ donor for an intestinal transplant. The genes are TRBV4-1 and TRBJ1-4; the D is unclear. Sequences were derived from unstimulated CD8+ T cells sorted from spleen or lymph node cells, sampled before transplant. Here the CDR3 reads CASSQGSTNEKLFF. The CDR3 DNA reads as TGCGCCAGCAGCCAAGGGTCAACTAATGAAAAACTGTTTTTT.